This T cell receptor (beta chain) is from a study of blood T cell repertoires in COVID-19. At the level of the study: Material from acute and convalescent COVID-19 was sourced from the United States, Italy and Spain. From T cells, B-cell-depleted T cells, or PBMCs came the material, which was cDNA or gDNA.

V dropped 5 bases and J dropped 3; count of bases not matched to a gene: 1. Germline CDR1 is GTSNPN and CDR2 is SVGIG (reference sequence). CDR3 length equals 13 residues. Per the original data handling: Reference gene primer amplification yielded estimated nucleated cell counts. Only in-frame clones appear in the TCRdb table, and some are missing; sequencing was by immunoSEQ multiplex PCR. V, J and clone size were drawn from that table, and D and trimming were deduced from the DNA. The top ten clones hold about 8.9% of a sample with tens of thousands of clones, more than 85% of them seen once. The chain links TRBV30 to TRBJ2-7; 13 nucleotides agree with TRBD2. This TCR came from a woman aged 80 or older with acute or convalescent COVID-19. Input material: peripheral blood. CDR3 residues: CAWRLAGGYEQYF. DNA for the CDR3: TGTGCCTGGCGACTAGCGGGAGGCTACGAGCAGTACTTC.